The 22 T cell receptor beta chains below were found in one sample sequenced in a study of response to subunit inactivated influenza vaccine. MiXCR, run by TCRdb on the RT-PCR reads, gives a single entry per CDR3 protein. In the table there are hundreds of thousands of distinct CDR3 sequences, around 8% of which are singletons. Sequences were derived from PBMCs from blood, sampled around 25 months after vaccination. Receptors originate from a man aged 45-69 years who received an inactivated influenza vaccine.

The V gene is TRBV15, the J gene TRBJ2-5, with TRBD1 matching over 8 bases. Germline CDR1 is LNHNV and CDR2 is YYDKDF (reference sequence). V lost 3 bases to trimming and J lost 2 bases; unmatched junction nucleotides: 2. The CDR3 has 14 amino acids. CDR3 sequence reads: CATSRRTGQETQYF. The CDR3 DNA is TGTGCCACCAGCAGGCGGACAGGGCAAGAGACCCAGTACTTC.

This clonotype occurred many times. The gene calls are TRBV7-2 and TRBJ1-4, with 9 bases aligning to TRBD1. Losses at the gene ends were 5 bases for V and 7 bases for J; bases not matched to a gene: 8. From germline, CDR1 is SGHTA and CDR2 FQGNSA. The CDR3 consists of 15 residues. This CDR3 reads CASSRVQGAFEKLFF. For the CDR3, the DNA is TGTGCCAGCAGCCGTGTACAGGGGGCATTTGAAAAACTGTTTTTT.

This clonotype was counted ten times or more. V gene TRBV6-5 combines with J gene TRBJ2-4; possibly TRBD1 for D (6 bases). V gave up 1 base and J gave up 2 bases, with 15 bases separating them. This CDR3 has 17 amino acids. Germline CDR1 reads MNHEY; CDR2 reads SVGAGI. The CDR3 coding sequence is TGTGCCAGCAGTTACTTAGGACAGCATCTAACCAAAAACATTCAGTACTTC. Protein sequence: CASSYLGQHLTKNIQYF.

The J gene is TRBJ2-2, the V gene TRBV6-1; possible D gene TRBD2, 5 bases. Germline V gene lookup returns CDR1 MNHNS and CDR2 SASEGT. The V and J ends lost 4 bases and 4 bases respectively, with 16 bases between them. The CDR3 runs 16 residues. DNA for the CDR3: TGTGCCAGCAGTGCTATCCGGGAACGGGGCACCGGGGAGCTGTTTTTT. It specifies CASSAIRERGTGELFF.

The rearrangement links TRBV5-1 to TRBJ2-1; a weak D match, TRBD2 (6 bases). CDR3 size: 15 residues. Trimming pared 0 bases from V and 7 bases from J, leaving 14 bases between. The germline V gene encodes CDR1 SGHRS and CDR2 YFSETQ. The CDR3 DNA is TGCGCCAGCAGCTTGGCGAGACTAGGGATTAATGAGCAGTTCTTC. The encoded protein is CASSLARLGINEQFF.

This clonotype has a count of ten or more. The chain employs TRBV11-2 and TRBJ2-7; TRBD1 matches 8 bases. The germline CDR1 and CDR2 sequences are SGHAT and FQNNGV. This CDR3 spans 15 amino acids. After removal of 4 bases from V and 2 bases from J, the junction contained 7 bases not matched to a gene. The CDR3, as DNA: TGTGCCAGCAGCTCAGACAGGGGTTTTGCCTACGAGCAGTACTTC. Translating gives CASSSDRGFAYEQYF.

This clonotype appeared many times. The genes are TRBV7-2 and TRBJ2-1; 12 bases are a match to TRBD2. Unmatched junction bases numbered 5, after V lost 5 bases and J lost 6 bases. Per the germline V gene, CDR1 is SGHTA and CDR2 is FQGNSA. The CDR3 loop spans 15 amino acids. CDR3 nucleotide sequence: TGTGCCAGCAGCCCGACTAGCGGGGGCTCCAATGAGCAGTTCTTC. Amino acids: CASSPTSGGSNEQFF.

This clonotype was detected only a few times. The V gene is TRBV4-1, the J gene TRBJ1-3; no clear D. V was cut by 4 bases and J by 7 bases, with 17 bases left in between. This CDR3 is built from 15 residues. The germline CDR1 and CDR2 sequences are MGHRA and YSYEKL. CDR3 coding DNA: TGCGCCAGCAGCCCCCACCTATCTCGTATGAACACCATATATTTT. Amino acid sequence: CASSPHLSRMNTIYF.

The J gene is TRBJ2-2, the V gene TRBV4-1, with a possible D match to TRBD2 (6 bases). Germline CDR1 MGHRA, CDR2 YSYEKL. The CDR3 is made up of 18 amino acids. The V and J ends lost 5 bases and 6 bases respectively, with 25 bases between them. CDR3 residues: CASSKASIAGRTAGELFF. The DNA for the CDR3 is TGCGCCAGCAGCAAGGCGAGTATTGCAGGGAGGACGGCCGGGGAGCTGTTTTTT.

This clonotype occurred many times. The chain is built from TRBV10-3 and TRBJ2-2, with 7 bases identical to TRBD2. The trim removed 3 bases at V and 3 bases at J, leaving 7 bases unmatched. Germline assignment: CDR1 ENHRY and CDR2 SYGVKD. CDR3 length equals 16 residues. The CDR3 is CAISDRSGKHTGELFF. CDR3 DNA: TGTGCCATCAGTGATAGAAGCGGGAAACACACCGGGGAGCTGTTTTTT.

There are many counts of this clonotype. The chain combines TRBV5-1 with TRBJ2-2; D remains ambiguous. The CDR3 covers 17 residues. Trimming took off 4 bases at V and 0 bases at J, with 16 bases between the two ends. Germline V CDR1 and CDR2: SGHRS, YFSETQ. CDR3 residues: CASSTWYLVTNTGELFF. CDR3 DNA sequence: TGCGCCAGCAGCACGTGGTATTTAGTAACGAACACCGGGGAGCTGTTTTTT.

This clonotype was picked up a small number of times. V gene TRBV6-1 combines with J gene TRBJ2-2, with a tentative D call TRBD1 (6 bases). The germline V gene has CDR1 MNHNS and CDR2 SASEGT. The CDR3 loop spans 14 amino acids. The V end lost 7 bases, the J end lost 1 base, and 10 bases lay between the germline ends. The CDR3 spells CASTGQMNTGELFF. DNA for the CDR3: TGTGCCAGCACCGGACAGATGAACACCGGGGAGCTGTTTTTT.

This chain joins TRBV15 and TRBJ2-7, with 7 nucleotides matching TRBD1. After removal of 5 bases from V and 4 bases from J, the junction contained 5 bases not matched to a gene. The length of the CDR3 is 13 residues. CDR1 and CDR2 (germline): LNHNV, YYDKDF (reference sequence). CDR3 coding DNA: TGTGCCACCAGCGGGGACAGACTTTACGAGCAGTACTTC. Translation: CATSGDRLYEQYF.

This clonotype appeared a few times. The CDR3 loop is CASSQDQGATTQYF. DNA of the CDR3: TGTGCCAGCAGCCAAGACCAGGGGGCGACGACCCAGTACTTC. The genes are TRBV3-1 and TRBJ2-5; 8 bases fit TRBD1. The CDR3 is made up of 14 amino acids. V was pared by 0 bases and J by 7 bases, with 4 bases of the junction left unmatched. Per germline, CDR1 LGHDT and CDR2 YNNKEL (reference sequence).

This clonotype was counted many times. V and J are TRBV6-5 and TRBJ2-7, with 9 bases matching TRBD2. V was pared by 2 bases and J by 0 bases, with 2 bases of the junction left unmatched. This CDR3 spans 15 amino acids. Germline V gene data show CDR1 as MNHEY and CDR2 as SVGAGI. This CDR3 reads CASSYEAGGSYEQYF. The CDR3 region has the DNA TGTGCCAGCAGTTACGAAGCGGGGGGCTCCTACGAGCAGTACTTC.

This chain joins TRBV18 and TRBJ2-7; perhaps TRBD2 as D (6 bases). The CDR3 runs to 14 residues. From germline, CDR1 is KGHSH and CDR2 LQKENI. V shed 1 base and J shed 3 bases, with 10 bases lying between them. The CDR3 sequence: CASSPQGGGYEQYF. The DNA of the CDR3 is TGTGCCAGCTCACCACAGGGAGGTGGCTACGAGCAGTACTTC.

This clonotype was detected ten times or more. The rearrangement joins TRBV12-3 or TRBV12-4 to TRBJ2-3; 8 bases agree with TRBD2. With V trimmed by 6 bases and J by 0 bases, 5 bases remained unmatched. The CDR3 contains 15 residues. The CDR3, as DNA: TGTGCCAGCAGAATAGCGGGGTCTAGCACAGATACGCAGTATTTT. Translation gives CASRIAGSSTDTQYF.

This sequence joins TRBV9 and TRBJ2-7; no clear D gene. The CDR3 runs 14 residues. Trimming took 1 base from V and 5 from J, leaving 13 bases between them. Germline V CDR1 and CDR2: SGDLS, YYNGEE. CDR3 DNA: TGTGCCAGCAGCGTAAGGGTGGGGAATGACGAGCAGTACTTC. Amino acids: CASSVRVGNDEQYF.

This clonotype was observed a handful of times. The chain couples TRBV7-3 to TRBJ2-1; D ambiguous. Germline CDR1 and CDR2: SGHTA and FQGTGA. This CDR3 region has 14 residues. V gave up 3 bases and J gave up 6 bases, with 12 bases separating them. The chain's CDR3 is CASSLDPAGNEQFF. CDR3 coding DNA: TGTGCCAGCAGCTTGGATCCCGCCGGCAATGAGCAGTTCTTC.

This chain connects TRBV12-3 or TRBV12-4 to TRBJ2-7; TRBD2 matches at 8 bases. V dropped 0 bases and J dropped 3; count of bases not matched to a gene: 10. CDR3 length equals 17 residues. The CDR3 DNA sequence: TGTGCCAGCAGTTTAGCCCTCGGCGGGGGGAGGCTCTACGAGCAGTACTTC. This gives the protein CASSLALGGGRLYEQYF.

This clonotype was seen at least ten times. The chain combines TRBV18 with TRBJ2-7; D not certain. The CDR3 contains 12 residues. Deletions cut 5 bases from V and 1 base from J, with 6 bases between. Germline assignment: CDR1 KGHSH and CDR2 LQKENI. The CDR3 region has the DNA TGTGCCAGCTCATCAGCTTCCTACGAGCAGTACTTC. It encodes CASSSASYEQYF.

This rearrangement joins TRBV11-2 to TRBJ2-2, with 13 bases lining up with TRBD2. Losses at the gene ends were 6 bases for V and 2 bases for J; bases not matched to a gene: 9. The CDR3 consists of 18 residues. Germline V gives CDR1 SGHAT, CDR2 FQNNGV. CDR3 DNA sequence: TGTGCCAGCAGTCGTAGAGGGGGACTAGCGGGAAACACCGGGGAGCTGTTTTTT. It encodes CASSRRGGLAGNTGELFF.